The sequence of this T cell receptor (beta chain) was determined in a study of T cells in Graves' hyperthyroidism and ophthalmopathy (dated by TCRdb to the late 2010s). Background for the entire study: Peripheral blood samples were taken at the time of initial diagnosis, prior to any treatment. To identify TCR V-J signatures that set the groups apart, the researchers used a discovery cohort of more than 95 patients, made up of 43 with Graves' ophthalmopathy and 55 to 65 with stable Graves' hyperthyroidism. Prospective prediction of ophthalmopathy was tested in an independent validation cohort consisting of under 20 hyperthyroidism patients and approximately 16 patients who later progressed to ophthalmopathy. The 100 discovery patients were divided at random into training and test sets in a 7:3 ratio. In addition, the study compared T-cell repertoires in thyroid tissue and in blood from over 5 Graves' hyperthyroidism patients. Once sampling was done, hyperthyroidism patients were given methimazole at a starting dose of 30 mg daily, whereas ophthalmopathy patients were given high-dose intravenous methylprednisolone. TCR Vbeta CDR3 sequencing of 120 to 150 peripheral blood samples (43 ophthalmopathy, under 80 hyperthyroidism and approximately 17 progressor patients) is reported in the paper.

In the ophthalmopathy patients, disease was moderately to severely active, with a Clinical Activity Score of 3 or more, a NOSPECS grade of 4 or more, and a duration of less than 3 months. The study excluded patients with uncontrolled infections, other autoimmune diseases, pregnancy or lactation. Clinical symptoms, serum thyroxine and TRAb, thyroid ultrasound, and orbital computed tomography formed the basis for the diagnoses. PBMCs were isolated from approximately 10 ml of fresh peripheral blood by Ficoll-Paque density gradient centrifugation. Trizol reagent was used to extract total RNA, and RNA quality was then checked on an Agilent 2100 Bioanalyzer. Many counts were recorded for this clonotype. Its antigen is unknown. No much larger clonotype is one base removed from it; base qualities were not supplied. General study outcomes and caveats: In validation, the model predicted progression to ophthalmopathy a median of 6.5 months before onset, with about 67% sensitivity and 72.22% specificity. No statistical method was used to set the sample size in advance, and investigators knew the group allocation. Most expanded thyroid clonotypes (frequency above 0.001) were also detected in blood, a finding suggesting that blood repertoires may reflect thyroid immune responses. In cross-validation, a model built on a 13 V-J signature told ophthalmopathy apart from stable hyperthyroidism with 87.88% sensitivity and roughly 81% specificity, and in testing the same model reached 80%/75%.

V loses 2 bases of germline sequence and J loses 8 bases, and the interval between the two ends is 9 bases. Taken from the germline V gene (reference sequence), the CDR1 and CDR2 loops are DFQATT and SNEGSKA. The CDR3 holds 11 amino acids from the cysteine to the phenylalanine. CDR3 DNA only is kept here, 33 bases in frame from base 1. The TCR beta CDR3 regions were amplified from the RNA transcripts. A first-round RT-PCR of the TCR CDR3 used the HTBI primer set with the Qiagen OneStep RT-PCR kit. Libraries were constructed in a second round of multiplex PCR, after which size selection and purification were performed. The libraries were sequenced on an Illumina HiSeq2000 using paired-end 100 bp reads. The paper's processing steps were these. SOAPnuke was used to process the raw data, removing reads that contained adapters or uncalled bases, had a mean Phred below 15, or lacked an exact match to the constant primer or identifier. COPE v1.2.5 was used to merge the high-quality paired reads, and each unique nucleotide sequence was defined as a clonotype. MiTCR v1.1 was used to align clonotypes to the IMGT TRBV, TRBD and TRBJ reference segments. The analysis was restricted to V-J combinations with a frequency above 0.0001, which together covered roughly 99% of the repertoires. The TCS score was defined as F50 (clonal expansion) divided by E x V (chaos), with BLOSUM62-based TCRdist calculated between CDR3 peptides within each V-J. Welch's t-statistics and random forest reduced roughly 500 V-J features to 13, which were used in a naive Bayes classifier (R e1071). TCRdb cleaned the public reads at Q25 with fastp, built clones with MiXCR and kept in-frame beta chains. One record per CDR3 amino acid sequence lists the most common genes and DNA. These V and J calls rely on TCRdb rather than the paper's analysis. This sample lists about 350,000 distinct CDR3 sequences; over 15% were detected once. Around 16% of the sample is held by the ten biggest clonotypes.

The chain joins TRBV20-1 to TRBJ1-1, and TRBD1 may be the D gene, going by 5 matching bases. Sequencing was performed on blood. This clonotype was sampled from a woman in her thirties or forties with Graves' ophthalmopathy. In nucleotide form, the sequence is TGCAGTGCTAGAAGGGGTAGAGAAGCTTTCTTT. Its coded protein is CSARRGREAFF.